The clone carrying this T cell receptor beta chain was seen only a few times. Its antigen is undetermined. TCR beta CDR3 region amplification was performed from RNA transcripts. The primer set for the first-round RT-PCR of the TCR CDR3 was HTBI. TCRdb itself ran the multiplex PCR reads through MiXCR, one entry per CDR3 protein. The sample yields 600,000 to 900,000 distinct CDR3 sequences, about 16% seen once. These data originate in a study of T cells in Graves' hyperthyroidism and ophthalmopathy. Study-wide results and limits: Progression to ophthalmopathy was predicted a median of roughly 6.8 months early.

V was pared by 1 base and J by 5 bases, with 20 bases between. This CDR3 contains 17 residues. CDR1 and CDR2 from the germline V gene are LGHDT and YNNKEL (reference sequence). The study enrolled patients aged 18 to 65 with newly diagnosed hyperthyroidism of under 2 months' duration. Material for sequencing was blood. This rearrangement joins TRBV3-1 to TRBJ2-5, with D perhaps given as TRBD1 or TRBD2 (6 bases each). This TCR was sampled from a man aged 18 to 29 with Graves' hyperthyroidism. CDR3 DNA sequence: TGTGCCAGCAGCCAAGGCCTTTTAGGGGGAGGTTTGGAGACCCAGTACTTC. Encoded protein: CASSQGLLGGGLETQYF.